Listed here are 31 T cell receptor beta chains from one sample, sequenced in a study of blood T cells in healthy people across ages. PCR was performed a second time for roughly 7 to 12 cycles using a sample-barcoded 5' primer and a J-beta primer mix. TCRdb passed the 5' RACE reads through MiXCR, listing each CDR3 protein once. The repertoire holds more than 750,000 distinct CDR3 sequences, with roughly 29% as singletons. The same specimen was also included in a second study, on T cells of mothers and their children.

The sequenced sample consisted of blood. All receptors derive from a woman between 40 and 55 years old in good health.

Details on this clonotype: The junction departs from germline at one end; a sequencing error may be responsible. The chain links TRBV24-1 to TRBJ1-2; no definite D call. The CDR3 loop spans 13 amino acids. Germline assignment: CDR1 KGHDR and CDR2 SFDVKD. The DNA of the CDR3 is TGTGCCGCCAGTGATTCAGGCTACTATGGCTACACCTTC. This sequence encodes CAASDSGYYGYTF.

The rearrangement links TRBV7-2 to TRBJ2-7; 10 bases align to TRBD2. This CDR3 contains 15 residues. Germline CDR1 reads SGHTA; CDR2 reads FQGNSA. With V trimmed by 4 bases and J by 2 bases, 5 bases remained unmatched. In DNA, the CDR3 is TGTGCCAGCAGCTCCCAGCGGGGGGGCCCCTACGAGCAGTACTTC. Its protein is CASSSQRGGPYEQYF. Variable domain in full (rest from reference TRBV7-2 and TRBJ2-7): GAGVSQSPSNKVTEKGKDVELRCDPISGHTALYWYRQSLGQGLEFLIYFQGNSAPDKSGLPSDRFSAERTGGSVSTLTIQRTQQEDSAVYLCASSSQRGGPYEQYFGPGTRLTVT.

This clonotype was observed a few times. The CDR3 is CASSLAPGDDYGYTF. The DNA of the CDR3 is TGTGCCAGCAGCTTAGCCCCGGGGGATGACTATGGCTACACCTTC. The chain carries TRBV13 and TRBJ1-2; maybe TRBD1 (5 bases). The CDR3 covers 15 residues. Germline V gene lookup returns CDR1 PRHDT and CDR2 FYEKMQ (reference sequence). The germline V and J ends were trimmed by 1 base and 3 bases, with 12 bases remaining between them.

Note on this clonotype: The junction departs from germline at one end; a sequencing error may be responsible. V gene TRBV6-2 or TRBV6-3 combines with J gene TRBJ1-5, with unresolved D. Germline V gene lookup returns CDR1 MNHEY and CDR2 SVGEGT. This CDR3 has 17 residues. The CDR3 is CASGYERGSLSNQPQHF. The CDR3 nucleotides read TGTGCCAGCGGTTACGAAAGAGGGTCATTGAGCAATCAGCCCCAGCATTTT.

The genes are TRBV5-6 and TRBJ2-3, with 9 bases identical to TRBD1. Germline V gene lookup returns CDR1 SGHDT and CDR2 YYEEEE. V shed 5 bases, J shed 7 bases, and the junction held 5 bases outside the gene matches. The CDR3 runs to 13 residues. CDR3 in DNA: TGTGCCAGCAGTTGGGACAGGGATAATACGCAGTATTTT. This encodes CASSWDRDNTQYF.

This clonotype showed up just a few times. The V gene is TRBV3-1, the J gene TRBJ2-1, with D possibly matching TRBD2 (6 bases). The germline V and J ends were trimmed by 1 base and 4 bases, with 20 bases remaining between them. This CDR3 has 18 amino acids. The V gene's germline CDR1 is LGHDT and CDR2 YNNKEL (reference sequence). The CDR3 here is CASSQVGGWERVYNEQFF. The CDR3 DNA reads TGTGCCAGCAGCCAAGTGGGAGGATGGGAACGGGTTTACAATGAGCAGTTCTTC.

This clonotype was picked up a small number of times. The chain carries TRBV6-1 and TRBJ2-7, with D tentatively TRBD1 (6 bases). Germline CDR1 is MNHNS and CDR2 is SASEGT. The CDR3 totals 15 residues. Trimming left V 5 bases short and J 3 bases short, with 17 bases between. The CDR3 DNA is TGTGCCAGCAGTCCACAGGGAATGAGTGACTACGAGCAGTACTTC. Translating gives CASSPQGMSDYEQYF.

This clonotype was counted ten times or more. The CDR3 here is CASSLAAASSYNSPLHF. CDR3 nucleotides: TGTGCCAGCAGCTTGGCGGCAGCGAGCTCCTATAATTCACCCCTCCACTTT. This chain uses TRBV5-5 with TRBJ1-6; unclear D gene. V dropped 0 bases and J dropped 0 bases, with 10 bases sitting between them. The length of the CDR3 is 17 residues. From germline, CDR1 is SGHKS and CDR2 YYEKEE (reference sequence).

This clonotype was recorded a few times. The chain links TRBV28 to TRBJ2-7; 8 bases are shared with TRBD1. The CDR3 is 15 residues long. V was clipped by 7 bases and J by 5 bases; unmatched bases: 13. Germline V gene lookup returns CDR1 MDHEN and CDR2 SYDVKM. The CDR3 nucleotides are TGTGCCAGCAAAACTCCGGGACAGGTGATTGACGAGCAGTACTTC. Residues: CASKTPGQVIDEQYF.

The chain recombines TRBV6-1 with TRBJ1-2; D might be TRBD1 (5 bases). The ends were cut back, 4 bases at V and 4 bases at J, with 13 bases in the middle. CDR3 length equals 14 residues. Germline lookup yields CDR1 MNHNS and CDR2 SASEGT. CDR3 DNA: TGTGCCAGCAGTGGTGGGGCGCGGGTCTATGGCTACACCTTC. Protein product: CASSGGARVYGYTF.

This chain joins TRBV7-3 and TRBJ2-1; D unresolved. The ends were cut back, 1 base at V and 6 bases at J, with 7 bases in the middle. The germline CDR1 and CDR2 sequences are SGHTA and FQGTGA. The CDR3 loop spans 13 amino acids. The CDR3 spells CASSLSPRNEQFF. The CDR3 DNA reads TGTGCCAGCAGCTTAAGCCCCCGCAATGAGCAGTTCTTC. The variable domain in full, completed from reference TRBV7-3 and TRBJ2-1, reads GAGVSQTPSNKVTEKGKYVELRCDPISGHTALYWYRQSLGQGPEFLIYFQGTGAADDSGLPNDRFFAVRPEGSVSTLKIQRTERGDSAVYLCASSLSPRNEQFFGPGTRLTVL.

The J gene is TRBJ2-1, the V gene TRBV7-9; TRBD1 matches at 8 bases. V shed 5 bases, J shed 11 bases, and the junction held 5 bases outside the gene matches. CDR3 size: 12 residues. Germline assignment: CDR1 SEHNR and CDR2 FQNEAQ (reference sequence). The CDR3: CASSQGANKQFF. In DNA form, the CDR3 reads TGTGCCAGCAGCCAGGGGGCTAATAAGCAGTTCTTC.

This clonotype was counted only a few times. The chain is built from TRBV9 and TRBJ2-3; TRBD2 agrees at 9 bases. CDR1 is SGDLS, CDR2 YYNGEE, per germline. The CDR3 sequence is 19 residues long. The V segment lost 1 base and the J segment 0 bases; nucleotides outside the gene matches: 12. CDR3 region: CASSVNAGGTSSSTDTQYF. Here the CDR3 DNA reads TGTGCCAGCAGCGTAAACGCGGGGGGGACTTCCTCTAGCACAGATACGCAGTATTTT.

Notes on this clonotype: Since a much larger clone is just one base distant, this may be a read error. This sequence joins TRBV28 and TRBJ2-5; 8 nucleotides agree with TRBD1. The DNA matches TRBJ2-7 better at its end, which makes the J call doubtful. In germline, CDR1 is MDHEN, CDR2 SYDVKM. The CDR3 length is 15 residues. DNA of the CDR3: TGTGCCAGCACCACGGCGGACAGGGATCGCAGCGAGCAGTACTTC. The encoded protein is CASTTADRDRSEQYF.

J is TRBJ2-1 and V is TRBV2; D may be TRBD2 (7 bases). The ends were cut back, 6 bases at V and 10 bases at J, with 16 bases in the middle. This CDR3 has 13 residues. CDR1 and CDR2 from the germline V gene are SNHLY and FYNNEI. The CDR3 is CASRDLGGGEQFF. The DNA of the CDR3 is TGTGCCAGCAGGGACCTAGGCGGGGGCGAGCAGTTCTTC.

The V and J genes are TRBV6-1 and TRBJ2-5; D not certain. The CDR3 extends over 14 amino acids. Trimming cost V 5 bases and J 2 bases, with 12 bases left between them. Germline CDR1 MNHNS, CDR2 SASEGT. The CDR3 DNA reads TGTGCCAGCAGTAGAGGACGGAGACAAGAGACCCAGTACTTC. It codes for CASSRGRRQETQYF.

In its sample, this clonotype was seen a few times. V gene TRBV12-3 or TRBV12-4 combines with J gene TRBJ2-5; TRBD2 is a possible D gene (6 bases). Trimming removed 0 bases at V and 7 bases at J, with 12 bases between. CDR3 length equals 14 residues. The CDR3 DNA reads TGTGCCAGCAGTTTAGCGGGTGCGGGACTGACCCAGTACTTC. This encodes CASSLAGAGLTQYF.

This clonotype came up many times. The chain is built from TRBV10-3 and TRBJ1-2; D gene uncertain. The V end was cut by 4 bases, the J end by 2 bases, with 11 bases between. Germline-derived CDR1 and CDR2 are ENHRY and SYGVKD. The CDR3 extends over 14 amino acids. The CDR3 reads CAISGAVGNYGYTF. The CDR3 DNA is TGTGCCATCAGTGGTGCGGTTGGGAACTATGGCTACACCTTC.

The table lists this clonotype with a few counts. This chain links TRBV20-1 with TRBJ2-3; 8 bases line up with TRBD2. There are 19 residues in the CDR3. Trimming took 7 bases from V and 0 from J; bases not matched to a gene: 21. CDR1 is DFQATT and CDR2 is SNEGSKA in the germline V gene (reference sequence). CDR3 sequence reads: CSVSSPELAVPTSTDTQYF. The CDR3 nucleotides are TGCAGTGTTAGTTCCCCGGAACTAGCGGTGCCTACTAGCACAGATACGCAGTATTTT.

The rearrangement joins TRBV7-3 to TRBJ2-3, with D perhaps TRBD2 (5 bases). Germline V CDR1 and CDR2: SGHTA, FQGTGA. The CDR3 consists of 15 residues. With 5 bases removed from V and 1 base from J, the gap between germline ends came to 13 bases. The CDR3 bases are TGTGCCAGCAGCCAAACGGGATGGGGCACAGATACGCAGTATTTT. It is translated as CASSQTGWGTDTQYF.

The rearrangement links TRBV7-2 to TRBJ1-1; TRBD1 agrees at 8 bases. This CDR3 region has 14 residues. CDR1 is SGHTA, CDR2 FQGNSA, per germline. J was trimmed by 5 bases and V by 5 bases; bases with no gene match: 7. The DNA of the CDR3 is TGTGCCAGCAGCGCCGCAGGGGGCTCGACTGAAGCTTTCTTT. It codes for CASSAAGGSTEAFF.

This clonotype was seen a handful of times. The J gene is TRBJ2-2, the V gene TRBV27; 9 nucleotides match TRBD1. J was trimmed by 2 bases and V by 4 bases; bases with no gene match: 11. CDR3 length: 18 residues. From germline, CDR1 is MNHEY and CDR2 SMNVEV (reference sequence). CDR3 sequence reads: CASSSPTGGIRNTGELFF. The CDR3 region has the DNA TGTGCCAGCAGTTCCCCGACAGGGGGAATCCGAAACACCGGGGAGCTGTTTTTT.

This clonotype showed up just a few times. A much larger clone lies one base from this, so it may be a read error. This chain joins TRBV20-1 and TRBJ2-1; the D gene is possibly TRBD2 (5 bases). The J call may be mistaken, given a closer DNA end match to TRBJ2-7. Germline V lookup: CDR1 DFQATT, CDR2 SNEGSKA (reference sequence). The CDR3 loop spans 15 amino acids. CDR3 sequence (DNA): TGCAGTGCCGAACCGGTAGCTAGCTCCTACAATGAGCAGTACTTC. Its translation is CSAEPVASSYNEQYF.

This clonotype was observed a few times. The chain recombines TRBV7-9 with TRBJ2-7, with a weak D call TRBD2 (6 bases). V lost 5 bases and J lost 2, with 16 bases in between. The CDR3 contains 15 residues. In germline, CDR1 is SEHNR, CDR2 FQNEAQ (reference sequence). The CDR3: CASSGGWGDPYEQYF. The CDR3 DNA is TGTGCCAGCAGCGGAGGGTGGGGGGACCCCTACGAGCAGTACTTC.

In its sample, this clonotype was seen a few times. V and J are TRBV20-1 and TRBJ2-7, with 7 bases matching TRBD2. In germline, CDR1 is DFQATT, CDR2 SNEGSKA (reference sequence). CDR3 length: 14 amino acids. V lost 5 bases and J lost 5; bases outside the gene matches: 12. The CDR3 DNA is TGCAGTGCTCCCCCCTCGGGGACTACACACGAGCAGTACTTC. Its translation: CSAPPSGTTHEQYF.

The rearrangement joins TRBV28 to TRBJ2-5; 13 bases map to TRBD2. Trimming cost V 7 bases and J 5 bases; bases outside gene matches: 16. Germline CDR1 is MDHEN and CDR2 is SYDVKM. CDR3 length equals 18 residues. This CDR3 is CASNQAGTSGARGETQYF. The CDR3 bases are TGTGCCAGCAACCAAGCCGGGACTAGCGGGGCGAGGGGGGAGACCCAGTACTTC. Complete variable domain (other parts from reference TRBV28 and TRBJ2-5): DVKVTQSSRYLVKRTGEKVFLECVQDMDHENMFWYRQDPGLGLRLIYFSYDVKMKEKGDIPEGYSVSREKKERFSLILESASTNQTSMYLCASNQAGTSGARGETQYFGPGTRLLVL.

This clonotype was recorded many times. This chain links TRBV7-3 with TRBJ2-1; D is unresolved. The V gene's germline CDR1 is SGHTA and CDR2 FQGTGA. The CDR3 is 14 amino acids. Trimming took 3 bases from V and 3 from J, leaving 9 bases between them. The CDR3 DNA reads TGTGCCAGCAGCTTGACGGCTGGCTACAATGAGCAGTTCTTC. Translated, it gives CASSLTAGYNEQFF. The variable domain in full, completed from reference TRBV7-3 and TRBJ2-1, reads GAGVSQTPSNKVTEKGKYVELRCDPISGHTALYWYRQSLGQGPEFLIYFQGTGAADDSGLPNDRFFAVRPEGSVSTLKIQRTERGDSAVYLCASSLTAGYNEQFFGPGTRLTVL.

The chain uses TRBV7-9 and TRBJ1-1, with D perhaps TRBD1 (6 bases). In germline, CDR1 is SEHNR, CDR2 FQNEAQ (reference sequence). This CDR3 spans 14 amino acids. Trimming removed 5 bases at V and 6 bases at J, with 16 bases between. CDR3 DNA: TGTGCCAGCAGCAACACAGGGTCTCTCGCTGAAGCTTTCTTT. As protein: CASSNTGSLAEAFF.

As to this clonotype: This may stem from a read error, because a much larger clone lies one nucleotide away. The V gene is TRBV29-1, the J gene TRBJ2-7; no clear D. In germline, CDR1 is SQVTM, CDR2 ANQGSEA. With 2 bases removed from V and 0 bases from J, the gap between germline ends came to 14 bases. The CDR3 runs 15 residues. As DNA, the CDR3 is TGCAGCGTTGAAAGGAGTGGCAGCTCCTCCTACGAGCAGTACTTC. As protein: CSVERSGSSSYEQYF.

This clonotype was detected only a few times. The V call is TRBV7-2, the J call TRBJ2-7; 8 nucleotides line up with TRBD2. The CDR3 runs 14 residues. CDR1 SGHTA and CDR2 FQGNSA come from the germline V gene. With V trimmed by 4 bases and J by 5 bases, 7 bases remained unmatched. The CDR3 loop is CASSSPGLGNEQYF. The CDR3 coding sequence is TGTGCCAGCAGCTCCCCGGGACTAGGGAACGAGCAGTACTTC.

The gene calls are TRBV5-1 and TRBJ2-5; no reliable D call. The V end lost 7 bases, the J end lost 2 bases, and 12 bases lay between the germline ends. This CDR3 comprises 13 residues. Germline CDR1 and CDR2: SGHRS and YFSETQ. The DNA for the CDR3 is TGCGCCAGCGGTAAAAACGGTCAAGAGACCCAGTACTTC. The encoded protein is CASGKNGQETQYF.